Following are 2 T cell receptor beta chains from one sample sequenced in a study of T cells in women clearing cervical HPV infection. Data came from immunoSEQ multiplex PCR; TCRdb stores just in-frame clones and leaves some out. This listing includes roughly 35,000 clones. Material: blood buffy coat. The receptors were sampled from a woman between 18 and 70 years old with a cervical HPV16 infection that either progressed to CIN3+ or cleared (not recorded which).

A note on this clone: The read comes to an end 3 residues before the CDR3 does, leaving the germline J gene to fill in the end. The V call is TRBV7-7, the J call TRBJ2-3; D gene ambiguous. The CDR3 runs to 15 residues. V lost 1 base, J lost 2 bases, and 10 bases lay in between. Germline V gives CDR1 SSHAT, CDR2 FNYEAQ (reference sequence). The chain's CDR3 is CASSLGVALTDTQYF. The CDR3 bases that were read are TGTGCCAGCAGCTTAGGGGTAGCCCTCACAGATACG.

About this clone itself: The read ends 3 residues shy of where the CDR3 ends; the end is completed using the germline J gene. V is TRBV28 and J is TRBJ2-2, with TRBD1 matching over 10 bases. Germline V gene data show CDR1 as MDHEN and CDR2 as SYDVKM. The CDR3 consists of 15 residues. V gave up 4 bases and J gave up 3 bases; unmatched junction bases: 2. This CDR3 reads CASSSGQGDTGELFF. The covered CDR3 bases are TGTGCCAGCAGTTCAGGACAGGGGGACACCGGGGAG.